A single TCR beta chain is shown here with its context. Which antigen it targets is not known. There are no base qualities to consult, and no much larger clone falls within one base. Sample treatment or condition, as interpreted from the label and publication: allogeneic hematopoietic cell transplantation with graft depleted of TCRalphabeta T cells and CD19 B cells. The transplant recipients were children given TCRalphabeta/CD19-depleted allogeneic hematopoietic cell grafts. The library was prepared using PCR. Data came from an Illumina HiSeq 2500. Molecular barcoding was employed in the preparation of TCR libraries, with unique molecular identifiers being used to normalize TCRbeta repertoire quantification. TCRdb handled the public reads itself, with Q25 trimming in fastp and clone calling in MiXCR, and kept productive beta chains. Rows matching on CDR3 protein sequence are summarized as one entry with the most common DNA and genes. The sample table records roughly 340,000 distinct CDR3 sequences; 15% to 20% of these occur just once. The ten largest account for approximately 44% of the sample.

The germline V gene encodes CDR1 MNHEY and CDR2 SVGEGT. The CDR3 starts with the cysteine, ends with the phenylalanine, and has 16 residues. Kept here is only the CDR3 DNA, which spans 48 bases and is read in frame from base 1. V trim: 4 bases; J trim: 4 bases; unmatched bases: 4. The data were obtained in a study of T-cell reconstitution after alpha-beta-depleted transplantation in children (TCRdb year 2016). A note on the overall study: T-cell immune reconstitution after TCRalphabeta/CD19-depleted allogeneic hematopoietic cell transplantation in children was quantitatively tracked in the study by means of TCR repertoire profiling.

The paper as a whole reports these results and caveats: About two months after transplant, the apparently early recovery of alphabetaT-cell counts reportedly depended on just several hundred clones that had expanded rapidly and came from non-depleted graft cells. In some patients, high TCRbeta diversity at day 60 was attributed to recipient T cells and intrathymic progenitors that had survived conditioning. Over subsequent months, a decline in hyperexpanded clone frequencies was noted, and after one year, T-cell counts and TCRbeta diversity were mostly ascribed to newly produced T cells.

This specimen consisted of PBMCs, mostly from graft donor cells, obtained 360 days after TCRalphabeta/CD19-depleted stem cell transplant. This sequence was found in a male patient aged 2 to 10 who had a stem cell transplant for acute lymphoblastic leukemia, so the T cells may come from the graft donor. The V gene is TRBV6-2 or TRBV6-3 and the J gene is TRBJ2-3; TRBD2 matches 14 bases in the middle. The base sequence is TGTGCCAGCAGTTCCACGGGACTAGCGGGAGCAGATACGCAGTATTTT. Translated, it gives CASSSTGLAGADTQYF.